This TCR beta chain was documented in a study of cytomegalovirus exposure and HLA in healthy donors. Study overall: Earlier findings included some 100 million unique TCR beta sequences obtained from 180 million or so T cells. Genotyping of 398 donors showed that over 80% belonged to the Caucasian-associated ancestry cluster.

CDR1 is SGHAT and CDR2 is FQNNGV in the germline V gene. The junction had 7 bases not matched to a gene; V was cut back by 0 bases and J by 5 bases. This CDR3 is 16 amino acids long. Amplification used 60 Vbeta primers and 13 Jbeta primers. Repertoires were generated with immunoSEQ multiplex PCR, while TCRdb's copy carries only in-frame clones and drops some. The sample has 150,000 to 200,000 clones; roughly 70% are singletons. Unrecorded immune exposure was likely among donors, who were nominally healthy when sampled. Material: PBMCs. This chain uses TRBV11-2 with TRBJ2-5; 9 bases are a match to TRBD2. This clonotype originated in a woman aged 30 to 39 in good health and CMV-seronegative. This CDR3 is CASSLDPASGIETQYF. The CDR3 DNA follows: TGTGCCAGCAGCTTAGACCCGGCTAGCGGGATCGAGACCCAGTACTTC.